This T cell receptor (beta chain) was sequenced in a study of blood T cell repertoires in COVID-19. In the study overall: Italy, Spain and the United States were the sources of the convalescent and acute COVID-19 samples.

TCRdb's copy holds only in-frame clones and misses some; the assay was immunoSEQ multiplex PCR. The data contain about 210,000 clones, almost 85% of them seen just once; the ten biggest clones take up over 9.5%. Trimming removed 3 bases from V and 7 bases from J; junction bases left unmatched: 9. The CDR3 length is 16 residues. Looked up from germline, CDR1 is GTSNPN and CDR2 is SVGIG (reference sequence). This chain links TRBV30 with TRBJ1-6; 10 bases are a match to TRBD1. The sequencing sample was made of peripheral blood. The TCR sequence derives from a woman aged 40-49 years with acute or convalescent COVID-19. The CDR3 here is CAWRTGGAWNNSPLHF. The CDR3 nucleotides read TGTGCCTGGAGGACAGGGGGCGCTTGGAACAATTCACCCCTCCACTTT.